Below are 12 T cell receptor beta chains sequenced from a single sample in a study of blood T cell repertoires in COVID-19. Sequenced by immunoSEQ multiplex PCR; TCRdb stores in-frame clones only, minus some. The sample lists under 150,000 clones, around 73% occurring once. The sample consisted of peripheral blood. The receptors stem from a woman between 50 and 59 years old with active or convalescent COVID-19.

The V and J genes are TRBV6-6 and TRBJ2-5; the D gene is possibly TRBD2 (6 bases). Looked up from germline, CDR1 is MNHNY and CDR2 is SVGAGI (reference sequence). CDR3 length equals 14 residues. V was cut by 5 bases and J by 1 base, with 11 bases left in between. The CDR3 nucleotides read TGTGCCAGCAGTCCTACCGGGGGCCAAGAGACCCAGTACTTC. Protein sequence: CASSPTGGQETQYF.

The gene calls are TRBV28 and TRBJ2-1; D not certain. Germline V CDR1 and CDR2: MDHEN, SYDVKM. The CDR3 extends over 10 amino acids. The V gene lost 5 bases and the J gene lost 6 bases, with 2 bases spanning the gap. CDR3 DNA: TGTGCCAGCAGTCGCAATGAGCAGTTCTTC. This codes for CASSRNEQFF.

This clone was observed a handful of times. The chain is built from TRBV4-3 and TRBJ2-7; 8 bases are a match to TRBD1. CDR1 and CDR2 from the germline V gene are LGHNA and YSLEER. V shed 1 base and J 4 bases; nucleotides not matched to a gene: 6. The CDR3 extends over 15 amino acids. This CDR3 reads CASSQAGGTGYEQYF. The CDR3 bases are TGCGCCAGCAGCCAAGCAGGGGGCACGGGGTACGAGCAGTACTTC.

V is TRBV24-1 and J is TRBJ2-5, with 8 bases matching TRBD2. Germline V gives CDR1 KGHDR, CDR2 SFDVKD. CDR3 length: 14 residues. Germline trimming cut 6 bases from V and 5 bases from J; bases unmatched to any gene: 7. The DNA of the CDR3 is TGTGCCACCAGTAACGGGGGGGCAGGGGAGACCCAGTACTTC. Amino acid sequence: CATSNGGAGETQYF.

The CDR3 loop is CASQVQANSNEQFF. CDR3 sequence (DNA): TGTGCCAGCCAGGTCCAAGCAAACTCTAATGAGCAGTTCTTC. The J gene is TRBJ2-1, the V gene TRBV19; D gene unclear. The CDR3 has 14 residues. The germline gives CDR1 LNHDA, CDR2 SQIVND (reference sequence). Trimming removed 9 bases at V and 7 bases at J, with 19 bases between.

This clone was picked up a small number of times. This chain uses TRBV28 with TRBJ2-5; perhaps TRBD1 as D (6 bases). CDR1 and CDR2 from the germline V gene are MDHEN and SYDVKM. CDR3 size: 14 residues. V was shortened by 3 bases and J by 3 bases, with 11 bases between the two germline ends. This chain's CDR3 is CASSLVNREETQYF. The CDR3 nucleotides read TGTGCCAGCAGTTTGGTGAACAGGGAAGAGACCCAGTACTTC.

The rearrangement uses TRBV10-3 and TRBJ1-5; 8 bases map to TRBD1. J was trimmed by 5 bases and V by 8 bases; bases with no gene match: 8. CDR1 is ENHRY and CDR2 is SYGVKD in the germline V gene. This CDR3 comprises 14 residues. The CDR3 DNA reads TGTGCCATCTTTCCCAGACAGGGGCATCAGCCCCAGCATTTT. Translated, it gives CAIFPRQGHQPQHF.

In DNA, the CDR3 is TGTGCCAGCAGCCAGCGGGGGTACCAGTACTTC. Its protein is CASSQRGYQYF. The V gene is TRBV7-8, the J gene TRBJ2-5; 8 nucleotides align to TRBD2. Germline values: CDR1 SGHVS, CDR2 FQNEAQ. The CDR3 spans 11 residues. V lost 5 bases and J lost 10; bases outside the gene matches: 3.

The chain employs TRBV7-2 and TRBJ2-1; 10 bases are a match to TRBD1. The germline V gene has CDR1 SGHTA and CDR2 FQGNSA. The CDR3 loop spans 16 amino acids. Trimming took 5 bases from V and 6 from J; bases not matched to a gene: 10. In DNA, the CDR3 is TGTGCCAGCAGCCCCCGGACAGGGGGGGTTTTCAATGAGCAGTTCTTC. Its protein product is CASSPRTGGVFNEQFF.

In this sample, this clone turned up a few times. The chain links TRBV11-2 to TRBJ2-2; D perhaps matches TRBD1 (5 bases). CDR1 is SGHAT, CDR2 FQNNGV, per germline. The CDR3 contains 13 residues. V was shortened by 4 bases and J by 4 bases, with 7 bases between the two germline ends. The CDR3 is CASSSGFTGELFF. For the CDR3, the DNA is TGTGCCAGCAGCTCAGGGTTCACCGGGGAGCTGTTTTTT.

This clone is medium-sized (0.01 to 0.1%) by share. This chain uses TRBV15 with TRBJ1-5, with D possibly being TRBD1 (6 bases). Germline assignment: CDR1 LNHNV and CDR2 YYDKDF (reference sequence). The germline V and J ends were trimmed by 8 bases and 4 bases, with 15 bases remaining between them. This CDR3 is 14 amino acids long. For the CDR3, the DNA is TGTGCCACCGCCATGCAGGGGATGAATCAGCCCCAGCATTTT. Its translation is CATAMQGMNQPQHF.

By share, this clone counts as medium-sized. A junction boundary mismatches the germline segment, possibly from a read error. This chain connects TRBV2 to TRBJ1-2; a possible D gene is TRBD1 (5 bases). Germline CDR1 reads SNHLY; CDR2 reads FYNNEI. This CDR3 is built from 12 residues. The CDR3 region is CASREDSPGYTF. The CDR3 coding sequence is TGTGCCAGCAGAGAAGACAGCCCTGGCTACACCTTC. Full variable domain (outside the CDR3, taken from reference TRBV2 and TRBJ1-2): EPEVTQTPSHQVTQMGQEVILRCVPISNHLYFYWYRQILGQKVEFLVSFYNNEISEKSEIFDDQFSVERPDGSNFTLKIRSTKLEDSAMYFCASREDSPGYTFGSGTRLTVV.